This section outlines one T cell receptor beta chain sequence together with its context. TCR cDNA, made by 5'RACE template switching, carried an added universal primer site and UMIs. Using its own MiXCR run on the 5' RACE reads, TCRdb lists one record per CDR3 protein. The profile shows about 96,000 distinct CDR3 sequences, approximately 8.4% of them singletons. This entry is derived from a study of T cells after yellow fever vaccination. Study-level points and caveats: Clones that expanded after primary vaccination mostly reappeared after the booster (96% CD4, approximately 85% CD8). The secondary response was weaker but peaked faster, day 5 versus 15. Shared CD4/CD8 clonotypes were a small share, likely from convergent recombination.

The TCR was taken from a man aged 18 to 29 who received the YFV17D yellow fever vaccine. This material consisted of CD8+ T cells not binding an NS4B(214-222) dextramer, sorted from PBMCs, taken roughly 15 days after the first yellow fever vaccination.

CDR3 region: CASSSYREGEAFF. The CDR3 DNA follows: TGTGCCAGCAGTTCGTACAGGGAAGGTGAAGCTTTCTTT. The chain is built from TRBV6-5 and TRBJ1-1, with D possibly being TRBD1 (6 bases). Germline V gene lookup returns CDR1 MNHEY and CDR2 SVGAGI. The CDR3 totals 13 residues. The germline V and J ends were trimmed by 4 bases and 7 bases, with 13 bases remaining between them.